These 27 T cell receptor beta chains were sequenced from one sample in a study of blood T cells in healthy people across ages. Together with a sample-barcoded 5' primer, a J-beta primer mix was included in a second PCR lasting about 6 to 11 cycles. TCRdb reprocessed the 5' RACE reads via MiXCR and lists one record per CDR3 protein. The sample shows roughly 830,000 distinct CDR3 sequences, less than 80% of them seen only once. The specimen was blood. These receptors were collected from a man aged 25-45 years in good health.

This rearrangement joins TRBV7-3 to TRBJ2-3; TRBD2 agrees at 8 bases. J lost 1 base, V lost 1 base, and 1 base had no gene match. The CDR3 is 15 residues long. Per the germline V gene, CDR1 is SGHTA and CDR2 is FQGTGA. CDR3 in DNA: TGTGCCAGCAGCTTAAGGCGGGGGGGCACAGATACGCAGTATTTT. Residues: CASSLRRGGTDTQYF.

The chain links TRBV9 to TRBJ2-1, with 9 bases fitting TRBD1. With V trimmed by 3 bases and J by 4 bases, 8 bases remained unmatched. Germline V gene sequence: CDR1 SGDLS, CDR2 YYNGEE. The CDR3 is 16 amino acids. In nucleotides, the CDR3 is TGTGCCAGCAGCGCCTACGGGGACAGGGTTTACAATGAGCAGTTCTTC. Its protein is CASSAYGDRVYNEQFF. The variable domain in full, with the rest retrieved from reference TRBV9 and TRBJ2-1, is DSGVTQTPKHLITATGQRVTLRCSPRSGDLSVYWYQQSLDQGLQFLIQYYNGEERAKGNILERFSAQQFPDLHSELNLSSLELGDSALYFCASSAYGDRVYNEQFFGPGTRLTVL.

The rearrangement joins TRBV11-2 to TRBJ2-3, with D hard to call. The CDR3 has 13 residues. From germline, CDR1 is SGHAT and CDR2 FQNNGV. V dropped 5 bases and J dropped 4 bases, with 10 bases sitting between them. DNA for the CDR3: TGTGCCAGCAGCCTGGCTTACGCAGATACGCAGTATTTT. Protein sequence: CASSLAYADTQYF.

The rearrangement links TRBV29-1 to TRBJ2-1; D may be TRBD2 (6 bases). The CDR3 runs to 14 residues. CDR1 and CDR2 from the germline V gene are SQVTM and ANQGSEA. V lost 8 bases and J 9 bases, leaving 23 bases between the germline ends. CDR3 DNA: TGCAGCATCCGTTTAGCTAGCGCAACGGGTGAGCAGTTCTTC. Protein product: CSIRLASATGEQFF.

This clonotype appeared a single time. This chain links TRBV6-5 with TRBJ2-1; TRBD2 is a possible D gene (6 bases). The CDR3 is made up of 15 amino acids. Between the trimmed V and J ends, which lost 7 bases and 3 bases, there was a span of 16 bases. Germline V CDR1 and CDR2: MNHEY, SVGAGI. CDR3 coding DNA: TGTGCCAGCACCGCGGCCCGGGGGTTCTACAATGAGCAGTTCTTC. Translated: CASTAARGFYNEQFF.

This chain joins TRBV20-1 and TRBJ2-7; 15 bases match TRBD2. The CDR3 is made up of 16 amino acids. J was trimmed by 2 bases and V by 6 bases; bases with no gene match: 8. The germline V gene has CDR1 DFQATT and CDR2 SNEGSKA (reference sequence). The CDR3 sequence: CSAWTSGGASAYEQYF. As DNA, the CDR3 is TGCAGTGCATGGACTAGCGGGGGGGCTAGTGCCTACGAGCAGTACTTC.

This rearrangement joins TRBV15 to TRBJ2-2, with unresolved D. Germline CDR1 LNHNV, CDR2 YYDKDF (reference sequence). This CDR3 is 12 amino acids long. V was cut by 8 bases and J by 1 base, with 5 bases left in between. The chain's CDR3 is CATRQNTGELFF. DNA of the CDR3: TGTGCCACCCGTCAGAACACCGGGGAGCTGTTTTTT.

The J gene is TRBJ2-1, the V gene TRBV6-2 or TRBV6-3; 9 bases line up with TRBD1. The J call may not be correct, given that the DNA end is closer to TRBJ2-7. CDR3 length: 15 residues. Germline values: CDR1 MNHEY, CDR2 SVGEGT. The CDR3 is CASSYRGTGLGEQYF. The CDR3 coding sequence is TGTGCCAGCAGTTACCGGGGGACAGGGTTGGGGGAGCAGTACTTC.

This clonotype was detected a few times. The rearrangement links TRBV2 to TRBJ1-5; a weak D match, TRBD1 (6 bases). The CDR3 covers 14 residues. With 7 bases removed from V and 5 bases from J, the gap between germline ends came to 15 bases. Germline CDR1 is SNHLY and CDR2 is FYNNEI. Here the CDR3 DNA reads TGTGCCAGCACCCCTGGACAGTTGGATCAGCCCCAGCATTTT. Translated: CASTPGQLDQPQHF.

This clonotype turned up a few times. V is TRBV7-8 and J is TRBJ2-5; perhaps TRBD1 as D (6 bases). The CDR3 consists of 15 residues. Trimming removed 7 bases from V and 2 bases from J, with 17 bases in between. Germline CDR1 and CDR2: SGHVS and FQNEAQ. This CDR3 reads CASTVTGTSQETQYF. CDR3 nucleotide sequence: TGTGCCAGCACCGTAACAGGGACAAGTCAAGAGACCCAGTACTTC.

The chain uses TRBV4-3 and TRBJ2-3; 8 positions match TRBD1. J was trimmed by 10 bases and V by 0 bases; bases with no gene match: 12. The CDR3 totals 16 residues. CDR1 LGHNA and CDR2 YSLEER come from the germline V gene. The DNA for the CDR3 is TGCGCCAGCAGCCAAGATCACGGACAGGGAAATCTCGCGCAGTATTTT. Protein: CASSQDHGQGNLAQYF.

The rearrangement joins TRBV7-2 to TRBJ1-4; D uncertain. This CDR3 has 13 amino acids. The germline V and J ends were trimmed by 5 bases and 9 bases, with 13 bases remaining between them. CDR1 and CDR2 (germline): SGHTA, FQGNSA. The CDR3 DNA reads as TGTGCCAGCAGCGTAGAGGTTGAGAAAAAACTGTTTTTT. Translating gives CASSVEVEKKLFF.

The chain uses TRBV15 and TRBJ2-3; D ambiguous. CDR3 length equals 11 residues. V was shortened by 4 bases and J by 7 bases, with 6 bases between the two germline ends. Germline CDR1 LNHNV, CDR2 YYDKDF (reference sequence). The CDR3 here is CATSTGHTQYF. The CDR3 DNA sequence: TGTGCCACCAGCACCGGTCATACGCAGTATTTT.

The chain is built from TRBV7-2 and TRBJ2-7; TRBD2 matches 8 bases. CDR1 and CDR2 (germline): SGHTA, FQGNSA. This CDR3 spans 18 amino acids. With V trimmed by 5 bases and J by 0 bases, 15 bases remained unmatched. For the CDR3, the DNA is TGTGCCAGCAGCCTTTACGCCGGGGGGGGTATCAACTCCTACGAGCAGTACTTC. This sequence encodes CASSLYAGGGINSYEQYF. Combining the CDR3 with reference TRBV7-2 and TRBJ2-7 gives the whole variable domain GAGVSQSPSNKVTEKGKDVELRCDPISGHTALYWYRQSLGQGLEFLIYFQGNSAPDKSGLPSDRFSAERTGGSVSTLTIQRTQQEDSAVYLCASSLYAGGGINSYEQYFGPGTRLTVT.

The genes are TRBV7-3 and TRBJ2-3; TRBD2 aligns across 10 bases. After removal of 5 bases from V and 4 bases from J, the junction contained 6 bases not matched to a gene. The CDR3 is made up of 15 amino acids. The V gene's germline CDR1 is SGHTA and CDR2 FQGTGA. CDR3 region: CASSQGAGGSDTQYF. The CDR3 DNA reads TGTGCCAGCAGCCAAGGAGCGGGGGGGTCAGATACGCAGTATTTT.

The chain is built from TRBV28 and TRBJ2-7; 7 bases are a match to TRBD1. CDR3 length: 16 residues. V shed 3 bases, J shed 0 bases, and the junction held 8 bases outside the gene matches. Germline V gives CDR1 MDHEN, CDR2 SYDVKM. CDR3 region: CASSLPGQVPSYEQYF. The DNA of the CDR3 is TGTGCCAGCAGTTTGCCTGGACAGGTTCCCTCCTACGAGCAGTACTTC.

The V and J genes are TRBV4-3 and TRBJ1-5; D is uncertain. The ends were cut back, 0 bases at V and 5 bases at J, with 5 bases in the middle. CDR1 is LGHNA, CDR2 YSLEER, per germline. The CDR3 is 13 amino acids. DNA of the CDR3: TGCGCCAGCAGCCAAGATTTTTATCAGCCCCAGCATTTT. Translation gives CASSQDFYQPQHF.

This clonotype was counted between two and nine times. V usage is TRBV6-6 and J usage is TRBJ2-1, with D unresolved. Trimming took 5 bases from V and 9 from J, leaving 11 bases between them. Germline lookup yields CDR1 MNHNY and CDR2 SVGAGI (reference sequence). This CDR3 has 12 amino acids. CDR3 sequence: CASSPVSAEQFF. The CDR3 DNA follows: TGTGCCAGCAGTCCCGTGAGCGCTGAGCAGTTCTTC.

CDR3 coding DNA: TGTGCCAGCAGCTTGGATCAAGGCACGCAGTATTTT. It translates to CASSLDQGTQYF. The J gene is TRBJ2-3, the V gene TRBV7-3, with unresolved D. The V gene's germline CDR1 is SGHTA and CDR2 FQGTGA. V shed 3 bases and J shed 9 bases, with 10 bases lying between them. The CDR3 spans 12 residues.

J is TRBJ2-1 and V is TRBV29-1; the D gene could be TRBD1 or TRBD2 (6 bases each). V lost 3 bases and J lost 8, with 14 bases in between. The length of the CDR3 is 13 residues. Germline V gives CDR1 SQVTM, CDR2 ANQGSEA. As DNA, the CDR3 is TGCAGCGTTGAGAAAGGGGGAGGCGATGAGCAGTTCTTC. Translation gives CSVEKGGGDEQFF.

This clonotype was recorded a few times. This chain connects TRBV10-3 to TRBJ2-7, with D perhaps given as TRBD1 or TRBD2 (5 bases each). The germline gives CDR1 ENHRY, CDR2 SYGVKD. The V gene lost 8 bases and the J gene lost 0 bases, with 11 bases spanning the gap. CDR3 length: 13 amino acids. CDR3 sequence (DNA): TGTGCCATCCTGGGGACCGACTCCTACGAGCAGTACTTC. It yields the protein CAILGTDSYEQYF.

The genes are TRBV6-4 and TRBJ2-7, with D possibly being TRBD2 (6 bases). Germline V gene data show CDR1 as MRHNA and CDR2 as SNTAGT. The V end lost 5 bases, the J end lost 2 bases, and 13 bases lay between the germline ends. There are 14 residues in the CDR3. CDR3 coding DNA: TGTGCCAGCAGTCGGGGGAGGTCCCCCTACGAGCAGTACTTC. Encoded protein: CASSRGRSPYEQYF.

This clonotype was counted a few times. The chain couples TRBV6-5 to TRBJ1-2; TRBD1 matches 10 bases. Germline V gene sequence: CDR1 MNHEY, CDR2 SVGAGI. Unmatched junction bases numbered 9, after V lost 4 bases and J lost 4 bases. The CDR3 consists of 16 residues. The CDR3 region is CASSSTQTGGVYGYTF. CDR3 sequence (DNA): TGTGCCAGCAGTTCGACCCAGACAGGGGGCGTCTATGGCTACACCTTC.

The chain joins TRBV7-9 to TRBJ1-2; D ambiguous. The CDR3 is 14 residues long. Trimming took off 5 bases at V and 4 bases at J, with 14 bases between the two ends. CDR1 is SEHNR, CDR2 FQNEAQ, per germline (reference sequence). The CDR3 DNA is TGTGCCAGCAGCGTAGGAGGGCTGACCTATGGCTACACCTTC. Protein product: CASSVGGLTYGYTF.

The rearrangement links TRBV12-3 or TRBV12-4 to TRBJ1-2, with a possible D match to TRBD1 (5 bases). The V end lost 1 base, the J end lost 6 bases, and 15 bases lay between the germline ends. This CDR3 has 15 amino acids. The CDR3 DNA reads TGTGCCAGCAGTTTAGGGGGGGGTCCCGGACATGGCTACACCTTC. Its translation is CASSLGGGPGHGYTF.

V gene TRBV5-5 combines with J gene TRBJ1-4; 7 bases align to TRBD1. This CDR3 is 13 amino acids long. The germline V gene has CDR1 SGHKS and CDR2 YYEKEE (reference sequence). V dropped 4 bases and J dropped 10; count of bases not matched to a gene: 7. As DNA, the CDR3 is TGTGCCAGCAGCCCTCAGGGGGAAGGAAAACTGTTTTTT. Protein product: CASSPQGEGKLFF.

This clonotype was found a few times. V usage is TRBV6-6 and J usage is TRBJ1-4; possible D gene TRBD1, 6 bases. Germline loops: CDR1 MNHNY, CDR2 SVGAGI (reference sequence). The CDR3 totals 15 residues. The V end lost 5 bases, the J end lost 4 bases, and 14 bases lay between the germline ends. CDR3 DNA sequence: TGTGCCAGCAGTGGGGGGCGGGCCTATAATGAAAAACTGTTTTTT. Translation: CASSGGRAYNEKLFF.